A selection of T cell receptor beta chains follows, all from one sample in a study of blood T cell repertoires in COVID-19. Some clones are missing from TCRdb's copy, which holds only in-frame ones; the method was immunoSEQ multiplex PCR. The profile shows some 200,000 clones, about 85% of them singletons. Sequencing input: peripheral blood. The receptors derive from a woman aged 80 or over in a cohort sampled during active or convalescent COVID-19. Each CDR3 is given with its conserved first and last residue. The D gene is left open where the match is weak. Clone size, where shown, is once, few, many, or a class for clones that have expanded.

>TRBV7-2|TRBJ2-2|NA|TRBD2
CASSFRGLAGAGELFF
TGTGCCAGCAGCTTCCGCGGACTAGCGGGGGCCGGGGAGCTGTTTTTT
>TRBV7-9|TRBJ1-2|NA|TRBD1
CASSSDRGGSRSPYGYTF
TGTGCCAGCAGCTCCGACAGGGGAGGATCTCGAAGTCCCTATGGCTACACCTTC
>TRBV9|TRBJ2-5|NA|NA
CASSGTGSETQYF
TGTGCCAGCAGCGGGACGGGAAGCGAGACCCAGTACTTC
>TRBV12-3/TRBV12-4|TRBJ1-1|NA|NA
CASSFRVDTEAFF
TGTGCCAGCAGTTTCAGGGTGGACACTGAAGCTTTCTTT
>TRBV7-2|TRBJ2-1|once|TRBD2
CASSLRLATISYNEQFF
TGTGCCAGCAGCTTAAGACTAGCAACCATCTCCTACAATGAGCAGTTCTTC
>TRBV19|TRBJ1-1|NA|NA
CATLTTYRGTEAFF
TGTGCCACCCTCACGACCTACCGGGGGACTGAAGCTTTCTTT
>TRBV3-1/TRBV3-2|TRBJ1-1|once|NA
CASSRLEGAEAFF
TGTGCCAGCAGCCGCCTAGAGGGGGCTGAAGCTTTCTTT
>TRBV6-5|TRBJ2-1|NA|NA
CASSWLDVSSYNEQFF
TGTGCCAGCAGTTGGCTCGATGTCAGCTCCTACAATGAGCAGTTCTTC
>TRBV30|TRBJ1-3|NA|NA
CAWSAPHTRSGNTIYF
TGTGCCTGGAGTGCACCCCATACGCGGTCCGGAAACACCATATATTTT
>TRBV12-3/TRBV12-4|TRBJ1-2|NA|NA
CAITLASRGGYTF
TGTGCCATCACCCTGGCCTCTCGAGGAGGCTACACCTTC
>TRBV7-2|TRBJ2-1|NA|NA
CASSSPGNYNEQFF
TGTGCCAGCAGCTCCCCGGGAAACTACAATGAGCAGTTCTTC
>TRBV6-5|TRBJ1-5|NA|TRBD1
CASSRDRVGNQPQHF
TGTGCCAGCAGCAGAGACAGGGTCGGCAATCAGCCCCAGCATTTT
>TRBV5-6|TRBJ1-2|NA|NA
CASSLDPGVSGYTF
TGTGCCAGCAGCTTGGATCCAGGGGTCTCTGGCTACACCTTC
>TRBV10-2|TRBJ2-1|few|NA
CASSDWAQATYNEQFF
TGCGCCAGCAGTGACTGGGCCCAGGCCACCTACAATGAGCAGTTCTTC
>TRBV19|TRBJ1-4|NA|TRBD1
CASSREGTANEKLFF
TGTGCCAGTAGTCGGGAAGGGACAGCGAATGAAAAACTGTTTTTT
>TRBV7-6|TRBJ2-7|NA|TRBD2
CASSQGLAGTYEQYF
TGTGCCAGCAGCCAGGGACTAGCGGGGACCTACGAGCAGTACTTC
>TRBV7-9|TRBJ2-7|NA|NA
CASSLVNRSSYEQYF
TGTGCCAGCAGCTTAGTCAACAGGAGCTCCTACGAGCAGTACTTC
>TRBV3-1/TRBV3-2|TRBJ2-6|NA|TRBD2
CASTGGAAGGANVLTF
TGTGCCAGCACGGGGGGAGCAGCGGGTGGGGCCAACGTCCTGACTTTC
>TRBV7-2|TRBJ2-7|NA|TRBD2
CASSLGGGSSYEQYF
TGTGCCAGCAGCTTAGGGGGAGGGAGCTCCTACGAGCAGTACTTC
>TRBV28|TRBJ1-5|NA|NA
CASSRHQPQHF
TGTGCCAGCAGTCGTCATCAGCCCCAGCATTTT
>TRBV5-1|TRBJ2-5|NA|TRBD1
CASSLALGQEEETQYF
TGCGCCAGCAGCTTGGCCCTCGGACAGGAGGAAGAGACCCAGTACTTC
>TRBV15|TRBJ1-1|NA|NA
CATSWRSMNTEAFF
TGTGCCACCAGCTGGCGGTCCATGAACACTGAAGCTTTCTTT
>TRBV4-3|TRBJ2-1|NA|NA
CASSQEFGLPATEQFF
TGCGCCAGCAGCCAAGAGTTTGGACTTCCCGCCACGGAGCAGTTCTTC
>TRBV7-9|TRBJ2-5|NA|TRBD2
CASSSRRTSGVQETQYF
TGTGCCAGCAGCTCAAGAAGGACTAGCGGTGTCCAAGAGACCCAGTACTTC
>TRBV28|TRBJ2-3|few|NA
CASSFFRLEAFTDTQYF
TGTGCCAGCAGTTTTTTTAGACTAGAGGCTTTTACAGATACGCAGTATTTT
>TRBV10-3|TRBJ1-2|NA|NA
CAISGPTRNRDGNYGYTF
TGTGCCATCAGTGGCCCAACCAGAAACAGGGATGGTAACTATGGCTACACCTTC
>TRBV6-4|TRBJ2-7|medium-sized|TRBD1
CASSEVAGGGYEQYF
TGTGCCAGCAGTGAAGTGGCAGGGGGTGGGTACGAGCAGTACTTC
>TRBV11-2|TRBJ2-1|NA|TRBD2
CASSFQTGGYNEQFF
TGTGCCAGCAGCTTCCAGACGGGGGGATACAATGAGCAGTTCTTC
>TRBV3-1/TRBV3-2|TRBJ1-4|NA|TRBD1
CASSQSDRERGKLFF
TGTGCCAGCAGCCAATCGGACAGGGAGAGGGGAAAACTGTTTTTT
>TRBV5-4|TRBJ2-3|NA|TRBD2
CASSSGLAGGLSTDTQYF
TGTGCCAGCAGCTCCGGACTAGCGGGGGGCCTAAGCACAGATACGCAGTATTTT
>TRBV29-1|TRBJ1-5|few|TRBD1
CSVGTGGDQPQHF
TGCAGCGTTGGGACAGGGGGCGATCAGCCCCAGCATTTT
>TRBV11-2|TRBJ1-6|NA|NA
CASSLEGFRASPLHF
TGTGCCAGCAGCTTAGAAGGATTCAGGGCCTCACCCCTCCACTTT
>TRBV7-6|TRBJ1-1|NA|NA
CASSLGDGREAFF
TGTGCCAGCAGCTTAGGAGACGGGAGAGAAGCTTTCTTT
>TRBV7-9|TRBJ2-2|NA|TRBD2
CASTPPGLAGGRVRELFF
TGTGCCAGCACCCCCCCGGGACTAGCGGGGGGGCGGGTCCGGGAGCTGTTTTTT
>TRBV5-5|TRBJ1-2|NA|TRBD1
CASSVGTGAIGIYGYTF
TGTGCCAGCAGCGTAGGGACAGGAGCTATTGGGATCTATGGCTACACCTTC
>TRBV3-1/TRBV3-2|TRBJ1-1|NA|NA
CASLGRGGTEAFF
TGTGCCAGCCTCGGTCGGGGGGGCACTGAAGCTTTCTTT
>TRBV6-5|TRBJ1-4|few|NA
CASSTTGRVWEKLFF
TGTGCCAGCAGCACCACGGGCAGGGTGTGGGAAAAACTGTTTTTT
>TRBV5-6|TRBJ2-3|NA|TRBD2
CASSLVSVAGEGAQYF
TGTGCCAGCAGCTTGGTTTCAGTAGCGGGAGAGGGTGCGCAGTATTTT
>TRBV29-1|TRBJ1-5|NA|NA
CSVYGESLEQPQHF
TGCAGCGTCTACGGCGAGAGTCTAGAACAGCCCCAGCATTTT
>TRBV2|TRBJ2-7|few|NA
CASSEARQGFYDEQYF
TGTGCCAGCAGTGAAGCTCGGCAGGGGTTTTACGACGAGCAGTACTTC
>TRBV19|TRBJ2-7|NA|NA
CASSLSGGSYEQYF
TGTGCCAGTAGTCTAAGTGGAGGGTCCTACGAGCAGTACTTC
>TRBV5-1|TRBJ1-1|NA|TRBD1
CASSSGQAMNTEAFF
TGCGCCAGCAGCTCAGGACAGGCCATGAACACTGAAGCTTTCTTT
>TRBV10-2|TRBJ2-1|NA|TRBD2
CAIQKGVLAGSNEQFF
TGCGCCATCCAGAAAGGGGTCTTAGCGGGGTCCAATGAGCAGTTCTTC
>TRBV10-3|TRBJ1-1|NA|TRBD1
CAIRGQGAEAFF
TGTGCCATCCGGGGACAGGGCGCTGAAGCTTTCTTT
>TRBV7-8|TRBJ1-6|NA|TRBD1
CASSLGGTVASLHF
TGTGCCAGCAGCTTAGGAGGGACAGTCGCGTCCCTCCACTTT
>TRBV7-9|TRBJ1-1|NA|NA
CASSLVLRGGRTEAFF
TGTGCCAGCAGCTTAGTTTTAAGGGGAGGGCGCACTGAAGCTTTCTTT
>TRBV29-1|TRBJ2-1|NA|TRBD2
CSVSGGGSYNEQFF
TGCAGCGTCTCTGGGGGGGGGTCCTACAATGAGCAGTTCTTC
>TRBV5-1|TRBJ1-2|NA|NA
CASSSQGRYGYTF
TGCGCCAGCAGCTCACAGGGCCGCTATGGCTACACCTTC
>TRBV5-1|TRBJ1-5|NA|NA
CASSLEGEGNQPQHF
TGCGCCAGCAGCTTAGAAGGGGAGGGCAATCAGCCCCAGCATTTT
>TRBV6-2/TRBV6-3|TRBJ2-4|NA|TRBD2
CASSYLAGAKNIQYF
TGTGCCAGCAGTTATCTAGCGGGGGCCAAAAACATTCAGTACTTC
>TRBV25-1|TRBJ1-2|once|TRBD1
CASSEGGQGANYGYTF
TGTGCCAGCAGTGAAGGTGGGCAGGGGGCCAACTATGGCTACACCTTC
>TRBV6-1|TRBJ2-1|NA|NA
CASSEYGRPLVDEQFF
TGTGCCAGCAGTGAGTATGGCAGGCCCCTGGTGGATGAGCAGTTCTTC
>TRBV5-1|TRBJ1-4|NA|TRBD1
CASSLAQGGHEKLFF
TGCGCCAGCAGCTTGGCGCAGGGGGGTCATGAAAAACTGTTTTTT
>TRBV19|TRBJ2-5|NA|TRBD2
CASSPDGREYETQYF
TGTGCCAGTAGTCCCGATGGGCGGGAGTATGAGACCCAGTACTTC
>TRBV6-4|TRBJ1-1|NA|TRBD1
CASSGQVGTEAFF
TGTGCCAGCAGCGGACAGGTAGGAACTGAAGCTTTCTTT